The T cell receptor (beta chain) under discussion was sequenced for a study of blood T cell repertoires in COVID-19. Study overall: The cDNA or gDNA used as material had been derived from T cells, B-cell-depleted T cells, or PBMCs.

CDR3 length: 16 amino acids. Germline V gene sequence: CDR1 ENHRY, CDR2 SYGVKD. The V gene end was trimmed by 4 bases and the J gene end by 2 bases; junction bases not matched to a gene: 2. Assay used: immunoSEQ multiplex PCR; TCRdb lists only in-frame clones, some missing. Among some 330,000 clones listed, 85% to 90% were seen once. The source is a woman between 50 and 59 years old with active or convalescent COVID-19. The source material was peripheral blood. The chain carries TRBV10-3 and TRBJ2-5; TRBD2 matches at 15 bases. CDR3 in amino acids: CAISAGLAGGQETQYF. The DNA of the CDR3 is TGTGCCATCAGTGCCGGACTAGCGGGAGGGCAAGAGACCCAGTACTTC.